This T cell receptor beta chain was found in a study of monozygotic twins with inflammatory bowel disease (dated by TCRdb to between 2019 and 2020). In the study overall: The full study comprised some 30 monozygotic twin pairs: nine German pairs (four IBD-concordant, five IBD-discordant) and 19 IBD-discordant Danish pairs. The search for disease-associated traits relied mainly on comparing, within discordant pairs, IBD patients with their genetically identical healthy co-twins. Each individual had, on average, about 151 000 unique TCRalpha sequences and 181 000 unique TCRbeta sequences available for analysis. Results the study describes overall, beyond this receptor: The results gave no support for a single strong signal or clonotype linked to IBD. IBD patients had lower TCRbeta repertoire diversity, measured by the inverse Simpson index, than their healthy co-twins. Different T cell subtypes could not be distinguished in the analysis. Concordant and discordant twins showed no difference in repertoire similarity, possibly because of limited statistical power. Because patients were on differing immunosuppressive treatments, the repertoires may have picked up extra background noise and inter-individual variability. IBD patients shared fewer clonotypes with other individuals than healthy twins did, most markedly in patients showing signs of disease activity.

Libraries were prepared through 5' RACE. The input for every TCR library was around 4,000 ng of total RNA. For each sample, cDNA was synthesized in eight separate reactions using SMARTScribe reverse transcriptase. Unique molecular identifiers containing a 6-nucleotide sample barcode were introduced through template switching during cDNA synthesis. TCRalpha and TCRbeta cDNA was amplified by two nested PCRs of roughly 15 and 9 cycles, with bead purification after each PCR. Before amplification, the cDNA was treated with uracil DNA-glycosylase and purified using the QIAquick PCR purification kit. The second PCR added Illumina TruSeq-compatible adapters along with sample-specific barcodes. TapeStation and Qubit were used to check library quality and concentration, and roughly 4.8 ng of each library went into the pool. The pooled libraries were sequenced with 2 x 100 bp reads and custom sequencing primers on an Illumina HiSeq2500 single-index Rapid Run. Under the source paper's analysis protocol: MiGEC version 1.2.6 was used for UMI-based consensus assembly, which corrected PCR and sequencing errors. V(D)J alignment, clonotype assembly and CDR3 extraction were performed with MiXCR version 2.1.1. To normalise gene usage, clonotype sharing and MAIT/NKT TCR abundance, the analysis used the top 1000, 10 000 and 20 000 clonotypes per sample. Diversity was computed as the inverse Simpson index with the vegan R package after downsampling to 27 000 UMIs. Statistical testing used paired Mann-Whitney U tests on the discordant twin pairs and applied Benjamini-Hochberg correction for multiple testing. After reprocessing by TCRdb, each CDR3 protein sequence is one entry, and no DNA is given. It is TCRdb's table, rather than the study itself, that gives the V and J calls and clone size. The table held for this sample gives about 300,000 distinct CDR3 sequences. The top ten hold 5% to 6% of the sample.

The cysteine opens and the phenylalanine closes a CDR3 of 18 amino acids. No DNA accompanies this entry. Comments on this clonotype: This receptor's antigen is unknown.

From each donor, an approximately 2.5 ml peripheral blood sample was collected into PAXgene tubes and stored at -80 degrees C. Without any T cell sorting, total RNA was extracted from whole blood using the PAXgene blood miRNA kit on an automated QIAcube. Peripheral blood from monozygotic twin pairs concordant or discordant for inflammatory bowel disease was subjected to deep TCRalpha and TCRbeta repertoire profiling with unique molecular barcoding. For every twin pair, smoking habits were documented, and each individual was categorised as a current, former or never smoker. This TCR came from a human donor with ulcerative colitis or Crohn's disease, or a healthy co-twin of an affected twin (not recorded which). This chain is built from TRBV12-3 or TRBV12-4 and TRBJ2-6; absent DNA, TCRdb's TRBD1 call cannot be checked. The sample consisted of blood. The CDR3 region: CASSLRGVRFSGANVLTF.